These 9 T cell receptor beta chains came from one sample sequenced in a study of siplizumab effects on memory and regulatory T cells. Using immunoSEQ multiplex PCR, the repertoire was profiled, and TCRdb retains in-frame clones only, with some absent. The table includes some 120,000 clones, just over 90% detected once. Sequenced: non-Treg CD4+ T cells sorted from blood. These receptors were taken from a human donor in good health.

This CDR3 is CASSVTQSDTQYF. CDR3 nucleotides: TGTGCCAGCAGCGTAACACAGTCAGATACGCAGTATTTT. The chain carries TRBV9 and TRBJ2-3; D unresolved. The CDR3 has 13 amino acids. Deletions cut 1 base from V and 4 bases from J, with 7 bases between. CDR1 and CDR2 from the germline V gene are SGDLS and YYNGEE. Full variable domain (remainder filled in from reference TRBV9 and TRBJ2-3): DSGVTQTPKHLITATGQRVTLRCSPRSGDLSVYWYQQSLDQGLQFLIQYYNGEERAKGNILERFSAQQFPDLHSELNLSSLELGDSALYFCASSVTQSDTQYFGPGTRLTVL.

This clone was seen once. This sequence joins TRBV5-1 and TRBJ2-7; D might be TRBD1 or TRBD2, each matching 5 bases. Trimming stripped 0 bases from V and 7 bases from J, with 14 bases between. The CDR3 runs 14 residues. The germline CDR1 and CDR2 sequences are SGHRS and YFSETQ. CDR3 sequence reads: CASSLAGGTGEQYF. Written as DNA, the CDR3 is TGCGCCAGCAGCTTGGCTGGGGGAACGGGGGAGCAGTACTTC.

V is TRBV5-1 and J is TRBJ2-1, with D possibly TRBD2 on 6 matching bases. The germline V gene encodes CDR1 SGHRS and CDR2 YFSETQ. This CDR3 has 14 amino acids. Trimming stripped 4 bases from V and 4 bases from J, with 12 bases between. The chain's CDR3 is CASSKGGEYNEQFF. The CDR3 DNA sequence: TGCGCCAGCAGCAAGGGCGGGGAATACAATGAGCAGTTCTTC. Supplemented by reference TRBV5-1 and TRBJ2-1, the full variable domain reads KAGVTQTPRYLIKTRGQQVTLSCSPISGHRSVSWYQQTPGQGLQFLFEYFSETQRNKGNFPGRFSGRQFSNSRSEMNVSTLELGDSALYLCASSKGGEYNEQFFGPGTRLTVL.

The V call is TRBV5-6, the J call TRBJ1-1; TRBD1 is a possible D gene (6 bases). Trimming took 0 bases from V and 6 from J, leaving 12 bases between them. Germline CDR1 and CDR2: SGHDT and YYEEEE. This CDR3 is 14 amino acids long. CDR3 bases: TGTGCCAGCAGCTTGGAAAGGGGGAGGGCTGAAGCTTTCTTT. This encodes CASSLERGRAEAFF.

The chain couples TRBV7-3 to TRBJ2-7; possibly TRBD2 for D (6 bases). This CDR3 region has 15 residues. Germline assignment: CDR1 SGHTA and CDR2 FQGTGA. V lost 0 bases to trimming and J lost 2 bases, with 11 bases between them. In nucleotides, the CDR3 is TGTGCCAGCAGCTTAACGTCCGGGAGTACCTACGAGCAGTACTTC. It codes for CASSLTSGSTYEQYF.

The V and J genes are TRBV6-5 and TRBJ1-1; perhaps TRBD1 as D (5 bases). The germline CDR1 and CDR2 sequences are MNHEY and SVGAGI. V was clipped by 0 bases and J by 0 bases, with 5 bases between them. This CDR3 comprises 14 residues. The DNA for the CDR3 is TGTGCCAGCAGTTACTCACAGGTGAACACTGAAGCTTTCTTT. This gives the protein CASSYSQVNTEAFF.

The chain has TRBV29-1 and TRBJ2-7; D is uncertain. Between the trimmed V and J ends, which lost 7 bases and 1 base, there was a span of 14 bases. Looked up from germline, CDR1 is SQVTM and CDR2 is ANQGSEA. This CDR3 comprises 13 residues. The CDR3: CSGPWGWSYEQYF. The CDR3 nucleotides are TGCAGCGGACCGTGGGGATGGTCCTACGAGCAGTACTTC.

The chain has TRBV2 and TRBJ1-5; D is perhaps TRBD1 (5 bases). Germline V gene data show CDR1 as SNHLY and CDR2 as FYNNEI. Deletions cut 7 bases from V and 2 bases from J, with 9 bases between. This CDR3 is built from 13 residues. The CDR3 loop reads CASKGKGNQPQHF. CDR3 in DNA: TGTGCCAGCAAGGGGAAGGGCAATCAGCCCCAGCATTTT. The full variable domain, in which reference TRBV2 and TRBJ1-5 provide the parts outside the CDR3, is EPEVTQTPSHQVTQMGQEVILRCVPISNHLYFYWYRQILGQKVEFLVSFYNNEISEKSEIFDDQFSVERPDGSNFTLKIRSTKLEDSAMYFCASKGKGNQPQHFGDGTRLSIL.

The chain is built from TRBV7-9 and TRBJ1-2; 7 positions match TRBD1. The CDR3 is 15 residues long. Germline V CDR1 and CDR2: SEHNR, FQNEAQ (reference sequence). Trimming cost V 0 bases and J 1 base; bases outside gene matches: 2. The CDR3 here is CASSLAWDSNYGYTF. As DNA, the CDR3 is TGTGCCAGCAGCTTAGCGTGGGACAGTAACTATGGCTACACCTTC.